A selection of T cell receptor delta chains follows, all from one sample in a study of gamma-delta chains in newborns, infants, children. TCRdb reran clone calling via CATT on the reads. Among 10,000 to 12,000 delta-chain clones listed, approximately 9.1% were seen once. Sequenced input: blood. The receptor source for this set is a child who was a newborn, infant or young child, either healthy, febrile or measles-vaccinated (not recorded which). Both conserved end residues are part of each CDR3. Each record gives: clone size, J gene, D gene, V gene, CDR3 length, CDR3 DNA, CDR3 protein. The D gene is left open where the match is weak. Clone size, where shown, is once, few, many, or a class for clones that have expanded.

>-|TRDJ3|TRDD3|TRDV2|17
TGTGCCTGTGACACCGTGGGGGATACTGGGGACACCCGACAGATGTTTTTC
CACDTVGDTGDTRQMFF
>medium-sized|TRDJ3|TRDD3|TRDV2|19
TGTGCCTGTGACGTACTGGGGATTGGAAGCTCCTGGGACACCCGACAGATGTTTTTC
CACDVLGIGSSWDTRQMFF
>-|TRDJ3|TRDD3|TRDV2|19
TGTGCCTGTGACACCGCTGGGGGTTCCATCTCCTGGGACACCCGACAGATGTTTTTC
CACDTAGGSISWDTRQMFF
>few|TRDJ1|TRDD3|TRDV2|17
TGTGCCTGCGACACCCTCCTAGGGGGGATAATACGCGATAAACTCATCTTT
CACDTLLGGIIRDKLIF
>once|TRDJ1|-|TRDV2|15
TGTGCCTGTGACAGTACTGGGAGAAGGTGGGATAAACTCATCTTT
CACDSTGRRWDKLIF
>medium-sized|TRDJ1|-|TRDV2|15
TGTGCCTGTGACACCGTAGCTACGCGGCCGGGTAAACTCATCTTT
CACDTVATRPGKLIF
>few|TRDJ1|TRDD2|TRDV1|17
TGTGCTCTTGGGGAAGGCCTTCCTCCGACCTACACCGATAAACTCATCTTT
CALGEGLPPTYTDKLIF
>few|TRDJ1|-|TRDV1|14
TGTGCTCTTGTCCCCCCCTATGACACCGATAAACTCATCTTT
CALVPPYDTDKLIF
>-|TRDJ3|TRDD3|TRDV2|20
TGTGCCTGTGACACGATCCTTACTGGGGGTCCTTCCTGGGACACCCGACAGATGTTTTTC
CACDTILTGGPSWDTRQMFF
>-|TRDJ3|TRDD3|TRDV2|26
TGTGCCTGTGACGCTTTAGAGGGCTCTGGGGGATACGCGAGAAGTATGAGCTCCTGGGACACCCGACAGATGTTTTTC
CACDALEGSGGYARSMSSWDTRQMFF
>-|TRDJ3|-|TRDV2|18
TGTGCCTGTGACACTGCGGGACTCAGCTCCTGGGACACCCGACAGATGTTTTTC
CACDTAGLSSWDTRQMFF
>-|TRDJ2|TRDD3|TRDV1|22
TGTGCTCTTGGGGACCCTTATACCTTCCCTTCCTACTGGGGGATACGAAGAGCACAACTCTTCTTT
CALGDPYTFPSYWGIRRAQLFF
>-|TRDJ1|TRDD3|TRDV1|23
TGTGCTCTTGGGGCCGCCCTTCCTACTTCGACTGGGGGATACGGGATGTACACCGATAAACTCATCTTT
CALGAALPTSTGGYGMYTDKLIF
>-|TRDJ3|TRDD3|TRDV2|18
TGTGCCTGTGACGTACTGGGGGATACGCCCTGGGACACCCGACAGATGTTTTTC
CACDVLGDTPWDTRQMFF
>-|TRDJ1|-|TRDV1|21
TGTGCTCTTGGGGCCTTTTCCGGATGGGGGTCTATTGACCCTTACACCGATAAACTCATCTTT
CALGAFSGWGSIDPYTDKLIF
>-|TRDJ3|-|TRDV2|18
TGTGCCTGCGATATACTGGACCATAGCTCCTGGGACACCCGACAGATGTTTTTC
CACDILDHSSWDTRQMFF
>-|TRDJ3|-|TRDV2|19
TGTGCCTGTGACACCGATCCCACTTACCGCTCCTGGGACACCCGACAGATGTTTTTC
CACDTDPTYRSWDTRQMFF
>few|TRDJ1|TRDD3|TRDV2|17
TGTGCCTGTGACACCGTTCCTACTGGGGGATACACCGATAAACTCATCTTT
CACDTVPTGGYTDKLIF
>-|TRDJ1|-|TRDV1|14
TGTGCTCTTGCCATCAATCCGTACACCGATAAACTCATCTTT
CALAINPYTDKLIF
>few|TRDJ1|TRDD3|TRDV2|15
TGTGCCTGGAACACTGGGGGGCACGCTTCAGGTAAACTCATCTTT
CAWNTGGHASGKLIF
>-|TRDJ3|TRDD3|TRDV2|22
TGTGCCTGTGACACTGCCTCTTTGGGGGATCGGCCAGGCTCCTGGGACACCCGACAGATGTTTTTC
CACDTASLGDRPGSWDTRQMFF
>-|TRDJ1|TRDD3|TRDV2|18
TGTGCCTGTGACACCGGAGGCTGGGGGACGTTGTACACCGATAAACTCATCTTT
CACDTGGWGTLYTDKLIF
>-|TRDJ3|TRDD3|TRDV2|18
TGTGCCTGTGACAACGTACTGGGGGTGACCTGGGACACCCGACAGATGTTTTTC
CACDNVLGVTWDTRQMFF
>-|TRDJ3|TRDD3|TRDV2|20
TGTGCCTGTGACAGCGTAGACCCTGGGGGATTCTCCTGGGACACCCGACAGATGTTTTTC
CACDSVDPGGFSWDTRQMFF
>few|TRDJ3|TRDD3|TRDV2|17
TGTGCCTGTGACACCGCTGGGGGAGGCTGGGACACCCGACAGATGTTTTTC
CACDTAGGGWDTRQMFF
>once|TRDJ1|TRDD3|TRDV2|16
TGTGCCTGTGTTCGGCTGGGGGCTCATGGAACCGATAAACTCATCTTT
CACVRLGAHGTDKLIF
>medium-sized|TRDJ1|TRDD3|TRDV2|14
TGTGCCTGTGACAAACTGGGGGATACCCCAAAACTCATCTTT
CACDKLGDTPKLIF
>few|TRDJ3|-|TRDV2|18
TGTGCCTGTGACTGCGTTAAACCTTCCTCCTGGGACACCCGACAGATGTTTTTC
CACDCVKPSSWDTRQMFF